Listed here are 30 T cell receptor beta chains from one sample, sequenced in a study of glioma-infiltrating T cells. Amplification of TCR alpha and beta CDR3 regions from RNA used iRepertoire nested multiplex PCR. From the multiplex PCR reads, TCRdb called clonotypes with MiXCR, one entry per CDR3 protein. The repertoire holds 45,000 or so distinct CDR3 sequences, about 20% seen once, with roughly 7% in the top ten. The specimen was glioma tissue, nonneoplastic brain tissue, or PBMCs (not recorded which). The origin of the receptors is a human donor with low-grade glioma or glioblastoma, undergoing nonglioma brain surgery, or in good health (not recorded which).

The V call is TRBV4-1, the J call TRBJ2-7; D might be TRBD1 (5 bases). Trimming took off 6 bases at V and 5 bases at J, with 11 bases between the two ends. Germline-derived CDR1 and CDR2 are MGHRA and YSYEKL. The CDR3 extends over 12 amino acids. CDR3 coding DNA: TGCGCCAGCAGTGCTCAGGGCCACGAGCAGTACTTC. Amino acids: CASSAQGHEQYF.

This clonotype was observed a handful of times. The gene calls are TRBV5-1 and TRBJ2-1, with 16 bases identical to TRBD2. J gave up 4 bases and V 4 bases, and 11 bases lay outside the gene matches. CDR3 length equals 19 residues. CDR1 and CDR2 from the germline V gene are SGHRS and YFSETQ. The chain's CDR3 is CASSATGTSGGARYNEQFF. DNA of the CDR3: TGCGCCAGCAGCGCAACCGGGACTAGCGGGGGGGCGCGTTACAATGAGCAGTTCTTC.

This clonotype was observed at least ten times. The V call is TRBV7-8, the J call TRBJ1-1; the D is unclear. Trimming took 0 bases from V and 3 from J, leaving 8 bases between them. The CDR3 contains 14 residues. Germline V gene data show CDR1 as SGHVS and CDR2 as FQNEAQ. CDR3 DNA: TGTGCCAGCAGCTTAGCGACGACATACACTGAAGCTTTCTTT. Translation: CASSLATTYTEAFF.

The sample holds many counts of this clonotype. The genes are TRBV25-1 and TRBJ2-5; D not certain. Between the trimmed V and J ends, which lost 3 bases and 4 bases, there was a span of 12 bases. In germline, CDR1 is MGHDK, CDR2 SYGVNS. CDR3 length: 14 amino acids. CDR3 nucleotides: TGTGCCAGCAGTGAGTTTGACGAGTTAGAGACCCAGTACTTC. Protein: CASSEFDELETQYF.

This clonotype was counted between two and nine times. This chain joins TRBV5-1 and TRBJ2-2; 8 bases align to TRBD2. Per the germline V gene, CDR1 is SGHRS and CDR2 is YFSETQ. V gave up 3 bases and J gave up 1 base; unmatched junction bases: 11. The CDR3 runs to 18 residues. The CDR3: CASSWGTSSYRNTGELFF. As DNA, the CDR3 is TGCGCCAGCAGCTGGGGGACTAGTTCGTACCGGAACACCGGGGAGCTGTTTTTT.

This clonotype was detected ten times or more. This chain joins TRBV2 and TRBJ1-2, with D hard to call. The CDR3 sequence is 14 residues long. V was trimmed by 2 bases and J by 5 bases, leaving 12 bases between them. Germline CDR1 is SNHLY and CDR2 is FYNNEI. CDR3 nucleotide sequence: TGTGCCAGCAGTGAACGGGCAGCAAGATATGGCTACACCTTC. It encodes CASSERAARYGYTF. The whole variable domain, remainder taken from reference TRBV2 and TRBJ1-2, is EPEVTQTPSHQVTQMGQEVILRCVPISNHLYFYWYRQILGQKVEFLVSFYNNEISEKSEIFDDQFSVERPDGSNFTLKIRSTKLEDSAMYFCASSERAARYGYTFGSGTRLTVV.

This clonotype occurred many times. V and J are TRBV25-1 and TRBJ1-3; D is undetermined. This CDR3 spans 15 amino acids. The germline CDR1 and CDR2 sequences are MGHDK and SYGVNS. V was cut by 3 bases and J by 1 base, with 10 bases left in between. CDR3 protein: CASSEGSNSGNTIYF. The CDR3 bases are TGTGCCAGCAGTGAGGGGTCTAATTCTGGAAACACCATATATTTT.

A remark on this clonotype: Just one base apart from a much larger clone, this may be a read error. This chain joins TRBV12-3 or TRBV12-4 and TRBJ1-1; possibly TRBD1 for D (6 bases). The CDR3 extends over 14 amino acids. V was cut by 6 bases and J by 6 bases, with 17 bases left in between. This CDR3 is CASSPGIGGPEAFF. The CDR3 nucleotides are TGTGCCAGCAGCCCCGGGATAGGGGGACCTGAAGCTTTCTTT.

This clonotype is termed medium-sized. The chain is built from TRBV20-1 and TRBJ1-1; D might be TRBD1 (6 bases). Trimming left V 3 bases short and J 4 bases short, with 9 bases between. The V gene's germline CDR1 is DFQATT and CDR2 SNEGSKA (reference sequence). This CDR3 spans 12 amino acids. CDR3 sequence (DNA): TGCAGTGCTAGTCTAGGGGGCACTGAAGCTTTCTTT. Amino acid sequence: CSASLGGTEAFF.

This clonotype was found a few times. One end of the junction does not line up with germline, which may come from a read error. This chain links TRBV28 with TRBJ1-1; D perhaps matches TRBD1 (6 bases). CDR1 MDHEN and CDR2 SYDVKM come from the germline V gene. The CDR3 runs to 12 residues. In DNA form, the CDR3 reads TGTGCCTGCAGGGGTGGGAACACTGAAGCTTTCTTT. This sequence encodes CACRGGNTEAFF. The full variable domain, completed using reference TRBV28 and TRBJ1-1, is DVKVTQSSRYLVKRTGEKVFLECVQDMDHENMFWYRQDPGLGLRLIYFSYDVKMKEKGDIPEGYSVSREKKERFSLILESASTNQTSMYLCACRGGNTEAFFGQGTRLTVV.

As for this clonotype: Compared with germline, one end of the junction differs, possibly owing to a read error. The chain is built from TRBV10-3 and TRBJ2-5; D is undetermined. The CDR3 is 13 residues long. Germline lookup yields CDR1 ENHRY and CDR2 SYGVKD. The CDR3 DNA is TGTGCCATCAGTGGGCGGAGAGAAGAGACCGAGTACTTC. Its protein product is CAISGRREETEYF.

There are a few counts of this clonotype. The rearrangement links TRBV29-1 to TRBJ2-1; the D is unclear. Germline CDR1 and CDR2: SQVTM and ANQGSEA. With 3 bases removed from V and 6 bases from J, the gap between germline ends came to 12 bases. The CDR3 is made up of 13 amino acids. The CDR3 is CSVDVWTGNEQFF. CDR3 sequence (DNA): TGCAGCGTTGATGTATGGACCGGCAATGAGCAGTTCTTC.

With regard to this clonotype: The junction departs from germline at one end; a sequencing error may be responsible. The chain carries TRBV28 and TRBJ2-5; the D gene is possibly TRBD2 (6 bases). Germline V gene sequence: CDR1 MDHEN, CDR2 SYDVKM. This CDR3 comprises 15 residues. The CDR3 coding sequence is TGTGCCAGCAGTTTAGCGGGGAAAAGCAAAGAGACCGAGTACTTC. Translated: CASSLAGKSKETEYF.

This clonotype was seen a handful of times. The rearrangement joins TRBV2 to TRBJ2-1; D is uncertain. Trimming stripped 4 bases from V and 4 bases from J, with 5 bases between. The CDR3 extends over 12 amino acids. Looked up from germline, CDR1 is SNHLY and CDR2 is FYNNEI. This CDR3 reads CASSVRYNEQFF. CDR3 in DNA: TGTGCCAGCAGTGTAAGGTACAATGAGCAGTTCTTC.

This clonotype was counted ten times or more. This chain connects TRBV19 to TRBJ1-1; D uncertain. Deletions cut 5 bases from V and 1 base from J, with 14 bases between. Per the germline V gene, CDR1 is LNHDA and CDR2 is SQIVND (reference sequence). The CDR3 contains 15 residues. CDR3 DNA sequence: TGTGCCAGTAGTGTCTTCATTGGAGCGAACACTGAAGCTTTCTTT. Translating gives CASSVFIGANTEAFF. The complete variable domain, with remaining parts taken from reference TRBV19 and TRBJ1-1, reads DGGITQSPKYLFRKEGQNVTLSCEQNLNHDAMYWYRQDPGQGLRLIYYSQIVNDFQKGDIAEGYSVSREKKESFPLTVTSAQKNPTAFYLCASSVFIGANTEAFFGQGTRLTVV.

This clonotype came up many times. V usage is TRBV6-1 and J usage is TRBJ2-7, with TRBD2 matching over 13 bases. The CDR3 runs to 15 residues. The V segment lost 6 bases and the J segment 3 bases; nucleotides outside the gene matches: 5. CDR1 is MNHNS, CDR2 SASEGT, per germline. In nucleotides, the CDR3 is TGTGCCAGCAGGACAGGGACTAGCGGGAACTACGAGCAGTACTTC. Translating gives CASRTGTSGNYEQYF.

The chain couples TRBV9 to TRBJ1-5; 7 bases agree with TRBD1. The CDR3 length is 13 residues. The germline CDR1 and CDR2 sequences are SGDLS and YYNGEE. After removal of 2 bases from V and 6 bases from J, the junction contained 2 bases not matched to a gene. The CDR3 DNA reads as TGTGCCAGCAGCGTGGGGACAGTTCAGCCCCAGCATTTT. It specifies CASSVGTVQPQHF.

About this clonotype itself: This may stem from a read error, because a much larger clone lies one nucleotide away. The chain recombines TRBV2 with TRBJ1-5, with D possibly TRBD1 on 6 matching bases. The ends were cut back, 7 bases at V and 5 bases at J, with 18 bases in the middle. This CDR3 contains 15 residues. Looked up from germline, CDR1 is SNHLY and CDR2 is FYNNEI. The CDR3 loop is CASTWGAWRDQPQHF. For the CDR3, the DNA is TGTGCCAGCACCTGGGGGGCATGGAGAGATCAGCCCCAGCATTTT.

This rearrangement joins TRBV12-3 or TRBV12-4 to TRBJ2-5; D is possibly TRBD2 (6 bases). The CDR3 is 17 amino acids. Trimming took 5 bases from V and 4 from J, leaving 23 bases between them. DNA for the CDR3: TGTGCCAGCAGTCCGCCCCGGGGACGGGGGACCCGAGAGACCCAGTACTTC. Its protein is CASSPPRGRGTRETQYF.

This clonotype was recorded at least ten times. The chain recombines TRBV18 with TRBJ2-1; D ambiguous. Trimming pared 3 bases from V and 2 bases from J, leaving 14 bases between. The CDR3 covers 16 residues. In germline, CDR1 is KGHSH, CDR2 LQKENI. The chain's CDR3 is CASSPLDSFTYNEQFF. The DNA for the CDR3 is TGTGCCAGCTCACCGCTAGATAGTTTCACCTACAATGAGCAGTTCTTC.

In its sample, this clonotype is medium-sized (0.01 to 0.1%). V usage is TRBV6-1 and J usage is TRBJ2-5, with a tentative D call TRBD2 (5 bases). Germline V gives CDR1 MNHNS, CDR2 SASEGT. V lost 0 bases and J lost 5, with 13 bases in between. The CDR3 covers 15 residues. The DNA for the CDR3 is TGTGCCAGCAGTGAAGCGCTCGAGCGGTCGGAGACCCAGTACTTC. Its translation is CASSEALERSETQYF.

This clonotype was seen many times. The chain combines TRBV4-1 with TRBJ2-3; D tentatively fits TRBD1 or TRBD2 (5 bases each). Deletions cut 1 base from V and 6 bases from J, with 14 bases between. This CDR3 is 15 amino acids long. Germline CDR1 and CDR2: MGHRA and YSYEKL. CDR3 nucleotides: TGCGCCAGCAGCCAAGGGGGAGCCTGGGGGGATACGCAGTATTTT. This gives the protein CASSQGGAWGDTQYF.

This clonotype was found many times. CDR3 region: CSAQTTRGADTQYF. In DNA form, the CDR3 reads TGCAGTGCCCAAACGACCAGGGGGGCCGATACGCAGTATTTT. The chain carries TRBV20-1 and TRBJ2-3; perhaps TRBD1 as D (7 bases). Germline CDR1 is DFQATT and CDR2 is SNEGSKA (reference sequence). The CDR3 runs to 14 residues. Trimming took 6 bases from V and 6 from J, leaving 19 bases between them.

This clonotype was counted only a few times. A much larger clone sits a single nucleotide away, making a read error possible. This sequence joins TRBV3-1 and TRBJ1-2; D possibly corresponds to TRBD1 (6 bases). CDR3 length equals 14 residues. Germline lookup yields CDR1 LGHDT and CDR2 YNNKEL (reference sequence). V gave up 0 bases and J gave up 4 bases, with 9 bases separating them. The CDR3: CASSQDVTGYGYTF. The CDR3 DNA is TGTGCCAGCAGCCAAGATGTGACAGGCTATGGCTACACCTTC.

J is TRBJ2-3 and V is TRBV6-6; D is possibly TRBD1 or TRBD2 (5 bases each). Germline V gene sequence: CDR1 MNHNY, CDR2 SVGAGI (reference sequence). Trimming took 5 bases from V and 3 from J, leaving 21 bases between them. This CDR3 is 17 amino acids long. The CDR3 nucleotides are TGTGCCAGCAGTAATCCTGCGGGCCCCTGGGGGACAGATACGCAGTATTTT. This translates into CASSNPAGPWGTDTQYF.

This rearrangement joins TRBV28 to TRBJ2-7; 12 bases fit TRBD2. This CDR3 has 16 residues. J gave up 3 bases and V 7 bases, and 10 bases lay outside the gene matches. Germline CDR1 MDHEN, CDR2 SYDVKM. In nucleotides, the CDR3 is TGTGCCAGCAATTCACTAGCGGGGGGCTTTCTCTACGAGCAGTACTTC. Its protein is CASNSLAGGFLYEQYF.

This clonotype was recorded many times. This rearrangement joins TRBV28 to TRBJ1-3; D uncertain. The germline V gene has CDR1 MDHEN and CDR2 SYDVKM. The CDR3 length is 16 residues. V lost 2 bases to trimming and J lost 0 bases, with 11 bases between them. The CDR3 region has the DNA TGTGCCAGCAGTTTAAGCGCCGGACGCTCTGGAAACACCATATATTTT. This encodes CASSLSAGRSGNTIYF.

This clonotype has a count of ten or more. The rearrangement joins TRBV10-3 to TRBJ2-5, with TRBD2 identical over 11 bases. Per the germline V gene, CDR1 is ENHRY and CDR2 is SYGVKD. This CDR3 contains 14 residues. Trimming took 6 bases from V and 4 from J; bases not matched to a gene: 4. CDR3 in amino acids: CAIRDGTSGETQYF. The CDR3 DNA reads TGTGCCATCAGGGATGGGACTAGCGGAGAGACCCAGTACTTC.

This clonotype was seen only a few times. The V gene is TRBV30, the J gene TRBJ2-7, with TRBD1 as a possible D gene (5 bases). Per germline, CDR1 GTSNPN and CDR2 SVGIG (reference sequence). The CDR3 runs 12 residues. Trimming left V 3 bases short and J 3 bases short, with 9 bases between. As DNA, the CDR3 is TGTGCCTGGAGCCAGGGTGTCTACGAGCAGTACTTC. Translated, it gives CAWSQGVYEQYF.

This clonotype was seen at least ten times. This chain links TRBV10-2 with TRBJ2-7; TRBD2 aligns across 9 bases. CDR1 is WSHSY and CDR2 is SAAADI in the germline V gene. Trimming removed 10 bases from V and 5 bases from J; junction bases left unmatched: 6. The CDR3 covers 12 residues. CDR3 sequence: CATVAGAHEQYF. The CDR3 DNA reads TGCGCCACTGTAGCGGGGGCCCACGAGCAGTACTTC.